This T cell receptor beta chain was recovered during a study of monozygotic twins with inflammatory bowel disease (dated by TCRdb to between 2018 and 2021). About the study as a whole: In total, about 30 monozygotic twin pairs made up the full study: 19 Danish pairs, all IBD-discordant, plus nine German pairs, of which four were IBD-concordant and five were IBD-discordant. The search for disease-associated traits relied mainly on comparing IBD patients with their genetically identical healthy co-twins within discordant pairs. Each individual had, on average, about 151 000 unique TCRalpha sequences and 181 000 unique TCRbeta sequences available for analysis.

Points on this clonotype: Its antigen is not yet known.

From each donor, a roughly 2.6 ml peripheral blood sample was collected into PAXgene tubes and stored at -80 degrees C. Without any T cell sorting, total RNA was extracted from whole blood using the PAXgene blood miRNA kit on an automated QIAcube. Peripheral blood from monozygotic twin pairs, either concordant or discordant for inflammatory bowel disease, underwent deep TCRalpha and TCRbeta repertoire profiling that used unique molecular barcoding. Smoking habits were recorded for all twin pairs, with individuals classified as current, former or never smokers. The full study reports these points: IBD patients had lower TCRbeta repertoire diversity, measured by the inverse Simpson index, than their healthy co-twins. Background noise and inter-individual variability may have been introduced into the repertoires by the differing immunosuppressive treatments among patients. Distinction between different T cell subtypes could not be achieved in the analysis. IBD patients shared fewer clonotypes with other individuals than healthy twins did, most markedly in patients showing signs of disease activity. Repertoire similarity did not differ between concordant and discordant twins, which could be due to limited statistical power. The results gave no support for a single strong signal or clonotype linked to IBD.

The protocol used for the library was 5' RACE. Each TCR library was prepared from 3,000 to 4,500 ng of total RNA. For each sample, cDNA synthesis with SMARTScribe reverse transcriptase was split into eight separate reactions. During cDNA synthesis, unique molecular identifiers containing a 6-nucleotide sample barcode were introduced by template switching. Amplification of TCRalpha and TCRbeta cDNA involved two nested PCRs of roughly 17 and 9 cycles, and each PCR was followed by bead purification. Before amplification, the cDNA was both treated with uracil DNA-glycosylase and purified with the QIAquick PCR purification kit. The second PCR added Illumina TruSeq-compatible adapters along with sample-specific barcodes. Library quality and concentration were checked on TapeStation and Qubit, and libraries were pooled at about 5 ng each. The pooled libraries were sequenced with 2 x 100 bp reads and custom sequencing primers on an Illumina HiSeq2500 single-index Rapid Run. The original pipeline was this. UMI-based consensus assembly with MiGEC version 1.2.6 was used to correct PCR and sequencing errors. MiXCR version 2.1.1 handled V(D)J alignment, clonotype assembly and CDR3 extraction. Gene usage, clonotype sharing and MAIT/NKT TCR abundance were normalised by analysing the top 1000, 10 000 and 20 000 clonotypes per sample. After downsampling to 27 000 UMIs, diversity was calculated as the inverse Simpson index using the vegan R package. Paired Mann-Whitney U tests on discordant twin pairs were used, with Benjamini-Hochberg multiple-testing correction. Following reprocessing of the reads by TCRdb, the data hold one row per CDR3 protein sequence and no DNA is available. TCRdb's processing, not the authors' own work, is the source of the V and J calls. The record for this sample contains approximately 380,000 distinct CDR3 sequences. In total, the top ten clones hold around 2.6% of the sample.

As encoded in the germline V gene, CDR1 is SNHLY while CDR2 is FYNNEI. From the cysteine through the phenylalanine, the CDR3 covers 15 amino acids. No DNA accompanies this entry. Sequenced sample: blood. The source of this sequence is a human donor with ulcerative colitis or Crohn's disease, or a healthy co-twin of an affected twin (not recorded which). In this chain, TRBV2 is recombined with TRBJ2-2; with no DNA, the TCRdb D assignment of TRBD2 cannot be verified. The CDR3 sequence is CASSDSGLASGELFF.